A single sample is the source of the 19 T cell receptor beta chains below, sequenced in a study of T cell repertoires in cytomegalovirus infection. These TCRs are of unknown antigen specificity. TCRdb reprocessed the reads with MiXCR, giving one entry per CDR3 protein. In the table there are approximately 110,000 distinct CDR3 sequences, over 25% of which are singletons. This material consisted of CD8+ T cells from cultured PBMCs, taken from culture after CMV antigen stimulation. These receptors were obtained from a human donor in good health (CMV status not recorded). Some clones in this sample may be carry-over from other donors' samples.

There are many counts of this clonotype. The chain recombines TRBV29-1 with TRBJ1-1; D remains unclear. Trimming left V 4 bases short and J 8 bases short, with 11 bases between. Germline lookup yields CDR1 SQVTM and CDR2 ANQGSEA. The CDR3 extends over 11 amino acids. The CDR3 nucleotides read TGCAGCGTTGCGTGGGGTAACGAAGCTTTCTTT. Its translation is CSVAWGNEAFF.

The chain couples TRBV14 to TRBJ2-1; TRBD1 might be the D (5 bases). Deletions cut 1 base from V and 6 bases from J, with 13 bases between. Germline CDR1 reads SGHDN; CDR2 reads FVKESK. The CDR3 is 15 amino acids. CDR3 bases: TGTGCCAGCAGCCAAGGATTTGAACAGGCCAATGAGCAGTTCTTC. Translated: CASSQGFEQANEQFF.

The gene calls are TRBV28 and TRBJ1-1; TRBD1 matches at 12 bases. Germline V gene lookup returns CDR1 MDHEN and CDR2 SYDVKM. The CDR3 length is 16 residues. The junction had 3 bases not matched to a gene; V was cut back by 0 bases and J by 4 bases. The DNA of the CDR3 is TGTGCCAGCAGTTTATGGGGACAGGGGGCGATCACTGAAGCTTTCTTT. Translated, it gives CASSLWGQGAITEAFF.

This clonotype has more than one count but fewer than ten. The gene calls are TRBV19 and TRBJ2-1; 10 bases match TRBD1. This CDR3 comprises 15 residues. V trimming: 6 bases; J trimming: 2 bases; junction bases outside the gene matches: 4. Germline CDR1 reads LNHDA; CDR2 reads SQIVND (reference sequence). The chain's CDR3 is CASSMGTGAYNEQFF. The CDR3 nucleotides are TGTGCCAGTAGCATGGGGACAGGGGCCTACAATGAGCAGTTCTTC.

This clonotype occurred many times. The CDR3 region is CASSLNDRSSYEQYF. CDR3 nucleotides: TGTGCCAGCAGCTTAAACGATAGGAGCTCCTACGAGCAGTACTTC. The chain links TRBV7-2 to TRBJ2-7; D gene unclear. V was shortened by 2 bases and J by 0 bases, with 11 bases between the two germline ends. Germline V gene sequence: CDR1 SGHTA, CDR2 FQGNSA. The CDR3 runs 15 residues.

This sequence joins TRBV7-6 and TRBJ1-6; 11 nucleotides align to TRBD1. The trim removed 0 bases at V and 9 bases at J, leaving 4 bases unmatched. CDR3 length: 16 amino acids. Germline V gene sequence: CDR1 SGHVS, CDR2 FNYEAQ. The CDR3 sequence is CASSLADRGRGSPLHF. CDR3 coding DNA: TGTGCCAGCAGCTTAGCGGACAGGGGGCGAGGTTCACCCCTCCACTTT.

This clonotype has just a few counts. The chain links TRBV6-5 to TRBJ2-1, with TRBD2 matching over 10 bases. The germline gives CDR1 MNHEY, CDR2 SVGAGI. The CDR3 loop spans 13 amino acids. After removal of 10 bases from V and 4 bases from J, the junction contained 4 bases not matched to a gene. Here the CDR3 DNA reads TGTGCCACCTCACTAGCGGGGTACAATGAGCAGTTCTTC. This translates into CATSLAGYNEQFF.

This clonotype was recorded at least ten times. The chain uses TRBV29-1 and TRBJ1-1; D not resolved. The V end lost 2 bases, the J end lost 8 bases, and 6 bases lay between the germline ends. CDR1 and CDR2 (germline): SQVTM, ANQGSEA. The CDR3 length is 10 residues. CDR3 protein: CSVELGEAFF. CDR3 nucleotide sequence: TGCAGCGTTGAATTGGGGGAAGCTTTCTTT.

This chain joins TRBV28 and TRBJ1-4, with TRBD1 as a possible D gene (5 bases). V lost 7 bases and J 3 bases, leaving 18 bases between the germline ends. Germline V gives CDR1 MDHEN, CDR2 SYDVKM. The CDR3 consists of 16 residues. CDR3 sequence (DNA): TGTGCCAGCACCCCGGCAGGGTACTCGGCTAATGAAAAACTGTTTTTT. Translated, it gives CASTPAGYSANEKLFF. Variable domain in full (rest from reference TRBV28 and TRBJ1-4): DVKVTQSSRYLVKRTGEKVFLECVQDMDHENMFWYRQDPGLGLRLIYFSYDVKMKEKGDIPEGYSVSREKKERFSLILESASTNQTSMYLCASTPAGYSANEKLFFGSGTQLSVL.

Only one count was recorded for this clonotype. The chain recombines TRBV7-9 with TRBJ1-1; 9 bases map to TRBD1. V dropped 5 bases and J dropped 5; count of bases not matched to a gene: 18. From germline, CDR1 is SEHNR and CDR2 FQNEAQ (reference sequence). This CDR3 region has 18 residues. CDR3 protein: CASSDTGTGKRAGTEAFF. The CDR3 bases are TGTGCCAGCAGCGACACCGGGACAGGGAAGAGGGCCGGTACTGAAGCTTTCTTT.

This chain connects TRBV13 to TRBJ1-1; tentative D call: TRBD1 (6 bases). The CDR3 runs 16 residues. V lost 3 bases and J 8 bases, leaving 22 bases between the germline ends. The germline V gene encodes CDR1 PRHDT and CDR2 FYEKMQ (reference sequence). The CDR3 loop is CASSLTGRGLPREAFF. The DNA of the CDR3 is TGTGCCAGCAGCTTGACGGGCAGGGGTTTGCCCAGAGAAGCTTTCTTT.

This clonotype was counted at least ten times. This chain uses TRBV12-3 or TRBV12-4 with TRBJ1-5; D uncertain. V was pared by 4 bases and J by 3 bases, with 13 bases between. The length of the CDR3 is 15 residues. In DNA form, the CDR3 reads TGTGCCAGCAGTTATCAGGTGGAGAACAATCAGCCCCAGCATTTT. Amino acid sequence: CASSYQVENNQPQHF.

The chain uses TRBV4-1 and TRBJ1-2; D unclear. Germline V CDR1 and CDR2: MGHRA, YSYEKL. There are 14 residues in the CDR3. Trimming pared 3 bases from V and 2 bases from J, leaving 10 bases between. The CDR3 sequence: CASSQTELNYGYTF. CDR3 nucleotide sequence: TGCGCCAGCAGCCAGACCGAGTTGAACTATGGCTACACCTTC.

CDR3 DNA sequence: TGTGCCAGCAGCTTAGGACTAGCGCATGACCAAGAGACCCAGTACTTC. Protein sequence: CASSLGLAHDQETQYF. The chain joins TRBV7-9 to TRBJ2-5; TRBD2 matches 8 bases. Germline CDR1 and CDR2: SEHNR and FQNEAQ (reference sequence). CDR3 length: 16 residues. V lost 1 base to trimming and J lost 0 bases; unmatched junction nucleotides: 4.

The CDR3, as DNA: TGCAGTGCCGGAGGGGTGGGGGAGACCCAGTACTTC. This encodes CSAGGVGETQYF. V usage is TRBV20-1 and J usage is TRBJ2-5; weak D call: TRBD2 (6 bases). Germline CDR1 reads DFQATT; CDR2 reads SNEGSKA (reference sequence). Trimming cost V 6 bases and J 5 bases, with 13 bases left between them. This CDR3 contains 12 residues.

The chain has TRBV12-3 or TRBV12-4 and TRBJ2-2; TRBD1 agrees at 9 bases. V lost 2 bases to trimming and J lost 4 bases; unmatched junction nucleotides: 8. This CDR3 is built from 17 residues. CDR3 DNA sequence: TGTGCCAGCAGTTTAATTCAGGACAGGGGAGGCACCGGGGAGCTGTTTTTT. Protein: CASSLIQDRGGTGELFF.

The chain links TRBV6-2 or TRBV6-3 to TRBJ2-2; no clear D. CDR1 is MNHEY and CDR2 is SVGEGT in the germline V gene. The V gene lost 8 bases and the J gene lost 6 bases, with 10 bases spanning the gap. This CDR3 spans 12 amino acids. CDR3 in DNA: TGTGCCAGCGGCTTCAGCCCCGGGGAGCTGTTTTTT. It yields the protein CASGFSPGELFF.

This chain connects TRBV5-1 to TRBJ2-7; possibly TRBD1 for D (6 bases). The CDR3 spans 13 residues. Germline V gives CDR1 SGHRS, CDR2 YFSETQ. V lost 0 bases and J 5 bases, leaving 9 bases between the germline ends. The CDR3 bases are TGCGCCAGCAGCTTGGGTCAGGGGAACGAGCAGTACTTC. Encoded protein: CASSLGQGNEQYF.

The sample holds many counts of this clonotype. CDR3 bases: TGTGCCAGCAGCTTAGAAAGCCGGGACAGGGTGACTGAAGCTTTCTTT. Translating gives CASSLESRDRVTEAFF. This chain joins TRBV7-6 and TRBJ1-1, with TRBD1 identical over 9 bases. J was trimmed by 5 bases and V by 1 base; bases with no gene match: 8. This CDR3 has 16 amino acids. Germline assignment: CDR1 SGHVS and CDR2 FNYEAQ.